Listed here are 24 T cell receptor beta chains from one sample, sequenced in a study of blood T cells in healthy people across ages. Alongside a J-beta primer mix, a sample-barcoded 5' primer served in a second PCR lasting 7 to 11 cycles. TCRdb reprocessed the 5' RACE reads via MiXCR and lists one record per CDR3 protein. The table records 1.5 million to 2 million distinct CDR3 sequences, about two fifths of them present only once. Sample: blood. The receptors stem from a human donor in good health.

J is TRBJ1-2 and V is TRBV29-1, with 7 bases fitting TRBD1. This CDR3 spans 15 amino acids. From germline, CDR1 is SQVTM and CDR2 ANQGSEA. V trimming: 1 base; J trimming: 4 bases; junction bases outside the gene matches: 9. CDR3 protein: CSVEGQGDRFYGYTF. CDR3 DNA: TGCAGCGTTGAAGGGCAAGGGGACAGATTCTATGGCTACACCTTC.

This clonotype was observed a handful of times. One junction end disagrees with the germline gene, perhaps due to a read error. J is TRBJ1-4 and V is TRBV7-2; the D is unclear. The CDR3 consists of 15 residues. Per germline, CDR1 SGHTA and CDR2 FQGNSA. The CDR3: CASSSEGGSNEKLFF. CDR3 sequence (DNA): TGTGCCAGCAGCTCCGAGGGTGGTTCTAACGAAAAACTGTTTTTT.

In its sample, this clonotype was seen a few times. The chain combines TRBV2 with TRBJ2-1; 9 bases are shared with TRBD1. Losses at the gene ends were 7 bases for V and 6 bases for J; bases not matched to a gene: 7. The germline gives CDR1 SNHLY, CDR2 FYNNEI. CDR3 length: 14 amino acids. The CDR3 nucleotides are TGTGCCAGCACTGGGGACAGGGAAATCAATGAGCAGTTCTTC. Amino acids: CASTGDREINEQFF. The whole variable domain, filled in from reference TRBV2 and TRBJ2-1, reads EPEVTQTPSHQVTQMGQEVILRCVPISNHLYFYWYRQILGQKVEFLVSFYNNEISEKSEIFDDQFSVERPDGSNFTLKIRSTKLEDSAMYFCASTGDREINEQFFGPGTRLTVL.

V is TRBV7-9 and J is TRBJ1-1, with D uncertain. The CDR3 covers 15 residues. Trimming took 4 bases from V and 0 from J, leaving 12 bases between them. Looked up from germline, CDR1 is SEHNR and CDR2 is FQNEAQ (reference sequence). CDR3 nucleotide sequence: TGTGCCAGCAGCTCAGGTATCGGGGTGAACACTGAAGCTTTCTTT. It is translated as CASSSGIGVNTEAFF.

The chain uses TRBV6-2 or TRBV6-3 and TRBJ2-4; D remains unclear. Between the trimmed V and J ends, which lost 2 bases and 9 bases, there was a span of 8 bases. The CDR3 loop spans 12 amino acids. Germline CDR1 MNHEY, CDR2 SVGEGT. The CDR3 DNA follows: TGTGCCAGCAGTTACAGAGAAGGCATTCAGTACTTC. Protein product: CASSYREGIQYF.

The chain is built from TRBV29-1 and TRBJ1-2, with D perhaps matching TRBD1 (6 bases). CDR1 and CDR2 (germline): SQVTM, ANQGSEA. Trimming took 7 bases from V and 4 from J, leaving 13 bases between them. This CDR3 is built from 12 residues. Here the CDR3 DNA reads TGCAGCGCAAACAGGGTTTCCTATGGCTACACCTTC. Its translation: CSANRVSYGYTF.

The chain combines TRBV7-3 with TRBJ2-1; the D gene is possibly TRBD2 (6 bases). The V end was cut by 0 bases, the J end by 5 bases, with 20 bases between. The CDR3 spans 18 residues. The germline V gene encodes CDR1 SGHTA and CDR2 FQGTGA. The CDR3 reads CASSLTPARRGRDNEQFF. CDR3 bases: TGTGCCAGCAGCTTAACGCCGGCCAGGCGGGGTAGGGACAATGAGCAGTTCTTC.

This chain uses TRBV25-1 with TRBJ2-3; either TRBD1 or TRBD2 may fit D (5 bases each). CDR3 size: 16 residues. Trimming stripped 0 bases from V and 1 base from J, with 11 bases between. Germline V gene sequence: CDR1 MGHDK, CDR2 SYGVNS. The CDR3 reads CASSEYGMGGTDTQYF. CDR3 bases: TGTGCCAGCAGTGAATACGGGATGGGGGGCACAGATACGCAGTATTTT.

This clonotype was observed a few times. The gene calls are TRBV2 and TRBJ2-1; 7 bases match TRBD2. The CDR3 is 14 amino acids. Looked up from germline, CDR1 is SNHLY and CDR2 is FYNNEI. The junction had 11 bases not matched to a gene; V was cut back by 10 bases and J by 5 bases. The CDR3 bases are TGTGCCATCCTGGCCGGGGGGTCGAACAATGAGCAGTTCTTC. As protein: CAILAGGSNNEQFF.

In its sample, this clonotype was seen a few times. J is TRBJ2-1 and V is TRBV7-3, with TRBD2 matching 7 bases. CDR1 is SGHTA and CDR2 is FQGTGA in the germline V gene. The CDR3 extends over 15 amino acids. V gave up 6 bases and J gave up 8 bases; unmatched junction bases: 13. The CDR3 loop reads CASSRGLTNGDEQFF. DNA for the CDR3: TGTGCCAGCAGTCGGGGACTAACCAACGGGGATGAGCAGTTCTTC.

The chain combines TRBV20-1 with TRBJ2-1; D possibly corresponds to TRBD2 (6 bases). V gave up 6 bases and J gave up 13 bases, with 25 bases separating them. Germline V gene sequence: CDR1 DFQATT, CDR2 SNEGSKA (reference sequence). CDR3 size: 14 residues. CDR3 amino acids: CSADLGGPGLPQFF. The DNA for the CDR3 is TGCAGTGCCGATTTGGGGGGACCGGGACTTCCCCAGTTCTTC.

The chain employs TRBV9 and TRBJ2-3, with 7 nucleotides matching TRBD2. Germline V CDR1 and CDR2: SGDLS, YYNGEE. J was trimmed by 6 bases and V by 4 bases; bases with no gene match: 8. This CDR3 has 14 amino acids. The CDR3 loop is CASSQTSTSDTQYF. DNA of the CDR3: TGTGCCAGCAGCCAGACTAGCACGAGCGATACGCAGTATTTT.

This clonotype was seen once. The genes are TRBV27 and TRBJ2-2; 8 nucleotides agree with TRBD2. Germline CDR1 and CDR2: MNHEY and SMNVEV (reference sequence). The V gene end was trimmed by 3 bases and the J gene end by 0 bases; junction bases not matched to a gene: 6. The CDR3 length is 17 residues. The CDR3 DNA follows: TGTGCCAGCAGTTTGTACGGGGGGGCCGCGAACACCGGGGAGCTGTTTTTT. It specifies CASSLYGGAANTGELFF.

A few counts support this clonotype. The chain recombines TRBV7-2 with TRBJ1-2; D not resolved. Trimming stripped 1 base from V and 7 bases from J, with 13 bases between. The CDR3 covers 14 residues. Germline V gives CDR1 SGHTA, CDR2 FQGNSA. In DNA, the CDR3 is TGTGCCAGCAGCTTAGAAGCGGGTTTGGGTGGCTACACCTTC. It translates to CASSLEAGLGGYTF.

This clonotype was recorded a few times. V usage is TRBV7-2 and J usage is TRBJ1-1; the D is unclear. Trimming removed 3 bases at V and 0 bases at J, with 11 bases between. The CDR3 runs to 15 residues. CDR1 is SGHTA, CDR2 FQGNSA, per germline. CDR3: CASSFGTAMNTEAFF. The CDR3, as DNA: TGTGCCAGCAGCTTCGGAACGGCCATGAACACTGAAGCTTTCTTT.

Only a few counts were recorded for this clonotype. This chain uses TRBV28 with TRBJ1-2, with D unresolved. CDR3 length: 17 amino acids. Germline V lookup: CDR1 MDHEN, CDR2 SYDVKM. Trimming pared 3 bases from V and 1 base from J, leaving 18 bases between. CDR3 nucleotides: TGTGCCAGCAGTTTGAATTCAGTTAACAGCCTTAACTATGGCTACACCTTC. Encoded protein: CASSLNSVNSLNYGYTF.

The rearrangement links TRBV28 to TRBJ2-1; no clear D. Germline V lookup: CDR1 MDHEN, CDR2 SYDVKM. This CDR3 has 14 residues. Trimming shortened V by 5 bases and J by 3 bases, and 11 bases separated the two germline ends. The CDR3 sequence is CASSLLTFYNEQFF. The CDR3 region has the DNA TGTGCCAGCAGTCTTCTGACCTTCTACAATGAGCAGTTCTTC.

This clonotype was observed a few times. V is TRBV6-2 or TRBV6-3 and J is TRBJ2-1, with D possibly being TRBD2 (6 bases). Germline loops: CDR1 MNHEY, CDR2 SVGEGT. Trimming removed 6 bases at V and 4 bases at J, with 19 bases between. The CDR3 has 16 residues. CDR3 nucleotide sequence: TGTGCCAGCAGGATGCCTAGCGACCTAGATTACAATGAGCAGTTCTTC. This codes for CASRMPSDLDYNEQFF.

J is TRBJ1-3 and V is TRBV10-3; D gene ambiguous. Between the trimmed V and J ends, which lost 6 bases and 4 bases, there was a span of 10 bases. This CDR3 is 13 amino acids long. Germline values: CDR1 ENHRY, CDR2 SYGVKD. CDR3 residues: CAISDPRGNTIYF. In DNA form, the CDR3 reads TGTGCCATCAGCGATCCCAGGGGAAACACCATATATTTT.

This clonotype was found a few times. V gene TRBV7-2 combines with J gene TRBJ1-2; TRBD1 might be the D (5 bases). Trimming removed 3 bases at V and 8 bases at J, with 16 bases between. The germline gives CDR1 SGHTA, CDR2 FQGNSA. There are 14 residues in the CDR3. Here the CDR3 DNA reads TGTGCCAGCAGCTTGGACAAGAACCCAGCGGGCTACACCTTC. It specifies CASSLDKNPAGYTF.

CDR3 coding DNA: TGTGCCAGCAGCAGCCTCGGTGAGGCCCTCGGCTACACCTTC. As protein: CASSSLGEALGYTF. The gene calls are TRBV6-5 and TRBJ1-2; D is unresolved. CDR3 size: 14 residues. Germline-derived CDR1 and CDR2 are MNHEY and SVGAGI. V lost 6 bases, J lost 8 bases, and 19 bases lay in between.

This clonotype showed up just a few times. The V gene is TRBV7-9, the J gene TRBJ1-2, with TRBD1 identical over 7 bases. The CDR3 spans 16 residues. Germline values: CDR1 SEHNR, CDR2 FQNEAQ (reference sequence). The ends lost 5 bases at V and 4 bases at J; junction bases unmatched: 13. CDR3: CASSHLTGTDLYGYTF. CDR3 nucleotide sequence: TGTGCCAGCAGCCATCTTACTGGGACAGATCTCTATGGCTACACCTTC.

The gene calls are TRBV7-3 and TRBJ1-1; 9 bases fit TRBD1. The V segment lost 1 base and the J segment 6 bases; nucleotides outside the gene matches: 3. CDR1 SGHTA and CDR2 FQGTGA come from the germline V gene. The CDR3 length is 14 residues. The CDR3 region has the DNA TGTGCCAGCAGCTTAAGTGACAGGGGGTCTGAAGCTTTCTTT. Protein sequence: CASSLSDRGSEAFF.

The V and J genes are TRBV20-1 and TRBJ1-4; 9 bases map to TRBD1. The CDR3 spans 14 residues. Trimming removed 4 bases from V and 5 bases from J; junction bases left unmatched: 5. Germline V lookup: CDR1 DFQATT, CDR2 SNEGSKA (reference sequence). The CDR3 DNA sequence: TGCAGTGCTAACACCGGGACAGGGAATGAAAAACTGTTTTTT. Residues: CSANTGTGNEKLFF.